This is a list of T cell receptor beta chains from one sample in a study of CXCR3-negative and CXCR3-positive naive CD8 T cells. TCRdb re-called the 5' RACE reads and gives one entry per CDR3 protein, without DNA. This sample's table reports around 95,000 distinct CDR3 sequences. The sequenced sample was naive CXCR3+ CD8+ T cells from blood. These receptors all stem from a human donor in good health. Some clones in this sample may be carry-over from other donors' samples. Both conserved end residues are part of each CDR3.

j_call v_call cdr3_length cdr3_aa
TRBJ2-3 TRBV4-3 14 CASSLAGEADTQYF
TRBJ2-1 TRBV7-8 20 CASSLPRGRIKQGGYNEQFF
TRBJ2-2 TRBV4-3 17 CASSQKGGVLNTGELFF
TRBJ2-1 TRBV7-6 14 CASSLEGAGNEQFF
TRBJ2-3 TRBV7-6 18 CASSQHSVTELGTDTQYF
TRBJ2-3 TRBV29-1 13 CSVEVRDTDTQYF
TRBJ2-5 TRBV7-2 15 CASSLAAASEETQYF
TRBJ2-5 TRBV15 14 CATSRFRGQETQYF
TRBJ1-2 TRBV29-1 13 CSVEEAGFYGYTF
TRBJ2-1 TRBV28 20 CASSLLLAVFQVTANNEQFF
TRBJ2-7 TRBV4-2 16 CASSQVVQANSYEQYF
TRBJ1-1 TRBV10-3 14 CAISVEQGNPEAFF
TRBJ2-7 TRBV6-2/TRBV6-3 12 CASRDFTYEQYF
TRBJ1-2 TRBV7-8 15 CASSLTLQGADGYTF
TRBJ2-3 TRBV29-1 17 CSVVDRGQGEVVDTQYF
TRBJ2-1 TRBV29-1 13 CSGGASRYNEQFF
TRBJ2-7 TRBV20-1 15 CSARDTKGVFSEQYF
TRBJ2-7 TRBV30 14 CAWTAGQAGGEQYF
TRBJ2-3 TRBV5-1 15 CASKFKRTATDTQYF
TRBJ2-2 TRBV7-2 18 CASSLALEGQGWTGELFF
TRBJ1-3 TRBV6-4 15 CASSDPDRAGNTIYF
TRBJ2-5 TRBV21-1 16 CASSKARTSGAETQYF
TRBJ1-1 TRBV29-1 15 CSVDHPPDGNTEAFF
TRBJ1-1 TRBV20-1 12 CSAKDRETEAFF
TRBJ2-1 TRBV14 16 CASSPEGRGVLDEQFF
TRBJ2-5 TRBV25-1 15 CASSRTGNRQETQYF
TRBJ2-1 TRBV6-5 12 CASSYSGQEQFF
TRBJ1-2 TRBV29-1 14 CSVDRGQSRYGYTF
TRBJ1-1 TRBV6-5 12 CASSGDGPEAFF
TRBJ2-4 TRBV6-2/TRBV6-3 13 CASSYGYNRDQYF
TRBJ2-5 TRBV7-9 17 CASSLGSGSGATETQYF
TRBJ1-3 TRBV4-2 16 CASSQATRTDGNTIYF
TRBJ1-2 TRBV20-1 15 CSARGVKGLNYGYTF
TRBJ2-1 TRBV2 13 CASRGTGYNEQFF
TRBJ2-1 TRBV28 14 CASSSRDRGNEQFF
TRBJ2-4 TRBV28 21 CASSLRWRVERPELAKNIQYF
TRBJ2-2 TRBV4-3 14 CASSQVEGAGELFF
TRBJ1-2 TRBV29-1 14 CSAEEEIRWDGYTF
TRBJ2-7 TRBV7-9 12 CASSNPPYEQYF
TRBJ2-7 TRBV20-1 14 CSARAGQGIHEQYF
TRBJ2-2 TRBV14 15 CASSQGDRNTGELFF
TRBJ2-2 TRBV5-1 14 CASSLSFNTGELFF
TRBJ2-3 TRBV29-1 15 CSVVMAGVESDTQYF
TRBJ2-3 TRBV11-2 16 CASSALLAGVTDTQYF
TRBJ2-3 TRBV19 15 CASSWGDRSTDTQYF
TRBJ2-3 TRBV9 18 CASSENTDGTAAQDTQYF
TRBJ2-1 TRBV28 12 CASSSKTNEQFF
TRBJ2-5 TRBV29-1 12 CSVEVSDRSEYF
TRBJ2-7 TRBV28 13 CASSPGGWGEQYF
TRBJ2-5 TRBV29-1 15 CSVDGLAGVQETQYF
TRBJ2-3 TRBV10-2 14 CASSGTSGTDTQYF
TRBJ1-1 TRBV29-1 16 CSGQVMEGLPGAEAFF
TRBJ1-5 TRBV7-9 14 CASSHRDQLGPQHF
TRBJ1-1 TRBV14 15 CASSQDEEGNTEAFF
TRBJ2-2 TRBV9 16 CASSPTLAINTGELFF
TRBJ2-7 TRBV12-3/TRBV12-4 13 CASSLGNSYEQYF
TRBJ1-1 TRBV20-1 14 CSAPTGPSDTEAFF
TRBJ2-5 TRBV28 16 CASSTKPGGAWETQYF
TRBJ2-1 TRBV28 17 CASSLHSGRARGNEQFF